A single sample is the source of the 8 T cell receptor beta chains below, sequenced in a study of control samples from healthy donors and cancer patients. Generated by immunoSEQ multiplex PCR, the TCRdb table keeps only in-frame clones and is missing some. The data contain about 160,000 clones, around 94% of them singletons. Sequenced: PBMCs. The receptors here all came from a man aged 55-75 years with colorectal cancer.

The chain recombines TRBV6-5 with TRBJ2-4, with D tentatively TRBD1 or TRBD2 (5 bases each). The CDR3 is 13 residues long. Between the trimmed V and J ends, which lost 2 bases and 15 bases, there was a span of 17 bases. Germline assignment: CDR1 MNHEY and CDR2 SVGAGI. The CDR3: CASSYQHSGTRYF. The CDR3 coding sequence is TGTGCCAGCAGTTACCAGCATTCAGGGACCCGGTACTTC.

The chain is built from TRBV19 and TRBJ2-7; 7 positions match TRBD1. J gave up 3 bases and V 1 base, and 3 bases lay outside the gene matches. The CDR3 loop spans 14 amino acids. Germline CDR1 and CDR2: LNHDA and SQIVND (reference sequence). CDR3 sequence reads: CASSIVRDSYEQYF. DNA for the CDR3: TGTGCCAGTAGTATAGTCCGGGACAGCTACGAGCAGTACTTC.

V usage is TRBV11-2 and J usage is TRBJ1-1; TRBD1 aligns across 7 bases. This CDR3 spans 15 amino acids. Germline lookup yields CDR1 SGHAT and CDR2 FQNNGV. V was clipped by 5 bases and J by 3 bases; unmatched bases: 9. The CDR3 loop is CASSPLITGDTEAFF. CDR3 nucleotides: TGTGCCAGCAGCCCTTTAATTACAGGGGACACTGAAGCTTTCTTT.

The V call is TRBV4-3, the J call TRBJ1-6; no clear D gene. Germline assignment: CDR1 LGHNA and CDR2 YSLEER. The CDR3 spans 17 residues. Trimming stripped 0 bases from V and 10 bases from J, with 19 bases between. The CDR3 sequence is CASSQEMPGSLTSPLHF. The DNA for the CDR3 is TGCGCCAGCAGCCAAGAAATGCCGGGATCCCTTACCTCACCCCTCCACTTT.

V gene TRBV7-2 combines with J gene TRBJ1-2; weak D call: TRBD1 (5 bases). Deletions cut 5 bases from V and 4 bases from J, with 14 bases between. The CDR3 extends over 14 amino acids. CDR1 is SGHTA, CDR2 FQGNSA, per germline. The CDR3 coding sequence is TGTGCCAGCAGCGCGATGGGGGTTTCCTATGGCTACACCTTC. It specifies CASSAMGVSYGYTF.

The chain carries TRBV12-3 or TRBV12-4 and TRBJ1-6; 7 positions match TRBD1. After removal of 3 bases from V and 12 bases from J, the junction contained 5 bases not matched to a gene. The CDR3 extends over 13 amino acids. The CDR3: CASSLGQRRPLHF. The CDR3 DNA sequence: TGTGCCAGCAGTTTGGGACAGCGCCGACCCCTCCACTTT.

V gene TRBV25-1 combines with J gene TRBJ2-2; D is possibly TRBD1 (6 bases). Germline CDR1 MGHDK, CDR2 SYGVNS. There are 16 residues in the CDR3. Trimming stripped 3 bases from V and 3 bases from J, with 14 bases between. CDR3 in DNA: TGTGCCAGCAGTGACGCCGTGAGGGGGTACACCGGGGAGCTGTTTTTT. It is translated as CASSDAVRGYTGELFF.

This chain uses TRBV3-1 (or the pseudogene TRBV3-2) with TRBJ1-1; 8 nucleotides line up with TRBD1. The CDR3 is made up of 15 amino acids. Trimming took 2 bases from V and 2 from J; bases not matched to a gene: 4. Per germline, CDR1 LGHDT and CDR2 YNNKEL (reference sequence). CDR3 amino acids: CASSQYGQGNTEAFF. CDR3 bases: TGTGCCAGCAGCCAATACGGACAGGGCAACACTGAAGCTTTCTTT.